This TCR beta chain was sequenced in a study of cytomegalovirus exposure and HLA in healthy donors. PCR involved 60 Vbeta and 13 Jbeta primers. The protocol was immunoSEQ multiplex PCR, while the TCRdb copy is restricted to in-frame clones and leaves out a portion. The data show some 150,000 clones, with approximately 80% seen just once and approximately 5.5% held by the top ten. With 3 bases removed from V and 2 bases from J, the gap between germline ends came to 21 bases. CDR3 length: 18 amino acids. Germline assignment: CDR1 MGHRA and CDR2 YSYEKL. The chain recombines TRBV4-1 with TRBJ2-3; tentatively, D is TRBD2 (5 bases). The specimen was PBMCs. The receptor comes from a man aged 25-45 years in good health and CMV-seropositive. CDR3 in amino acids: CASSQYGLAATYTDTQYF. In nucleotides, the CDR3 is TGCGCCAGCAGCCAGTATGGCCTAGCAGCAACATACACAGATACGCAGTATTTT.